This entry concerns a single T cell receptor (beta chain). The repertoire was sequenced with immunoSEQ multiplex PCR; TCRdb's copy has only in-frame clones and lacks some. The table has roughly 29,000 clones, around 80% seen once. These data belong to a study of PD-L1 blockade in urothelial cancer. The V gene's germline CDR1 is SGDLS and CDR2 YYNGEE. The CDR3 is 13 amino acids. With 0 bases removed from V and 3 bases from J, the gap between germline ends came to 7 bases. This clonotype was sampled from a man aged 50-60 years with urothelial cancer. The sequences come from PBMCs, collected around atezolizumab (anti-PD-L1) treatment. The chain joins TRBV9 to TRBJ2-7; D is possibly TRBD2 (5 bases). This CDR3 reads CASSVDGDYEQYF. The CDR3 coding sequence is TGTGCCAGCAGCGTAGACGGGGACTACGAGCAGTACTTC. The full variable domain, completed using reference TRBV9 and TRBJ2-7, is DSGVTQTPKHLITATGQRVTLRCSPRSGDLSVYWYQQSLDQGLQFLIQYYNGEERAKGNILERFSAQQFPDLHSELNLSSLELGDSALYFCASSVDGDYEQYFGPGTRLTVT.